This T cell receptor (beta chain) was sequenced for a study of blood T cell repertoires in COVID-19. The overall study: The study drew acute and convalescent COVID-19 samples from the United States, Italy and Spain. PBMCs, B-cell-depleted T cells, or T cells provided the cDNA or gDNA that made up the material.

Authors' analysis steps: Reference gene primers were amplified, and this amplification served to estimate nucleated cell counts. Libraries were prepared by immunoSEQ multiplex PCR; TCRdb keeps only in-frame clonotypes and omits some of them. V, J and clone size are taken as reported in that table, and D and trimming were inferred from the DNA itself. The repertoire includes 250,000 to 300,000 clones, about nine tenths of them detected once, and roughly 10% sits in the top ten. V lost 5 bases and J 0 bases, leaving 5 bases between the germline ends. Germline assignment: CDR1 SEHNR and CDR2 FQNEAQ (reference sequence). The CDR3 loop spans 13 amino acids.

Sequenced material: peripheral blood. This clonotype was obtained from a young woman with COVID-19, enrolled during active disease. V and J are TRBV7-9 and TRBJ2-1, with no clear D. CDR3 coding DNA: TGTGCCAGCAGCCCGGGCTCCTACAATGAGCAGTTCTTC. This sequence encodes CASSPGSYNEQFF.